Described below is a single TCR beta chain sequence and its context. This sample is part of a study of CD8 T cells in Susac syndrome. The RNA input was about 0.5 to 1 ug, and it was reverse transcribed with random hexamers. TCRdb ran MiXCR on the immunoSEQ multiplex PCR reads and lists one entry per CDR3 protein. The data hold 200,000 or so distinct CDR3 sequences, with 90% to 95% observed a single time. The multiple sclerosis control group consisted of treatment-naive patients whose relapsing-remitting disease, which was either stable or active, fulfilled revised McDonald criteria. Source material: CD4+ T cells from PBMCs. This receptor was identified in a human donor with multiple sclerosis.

CDR3: CASRTTQTYGYTF. CDR3 DNA sequence: TGTGCCAGCAGGACAACACAGACCTATGGCTACACCTTC. V and J are TRBV7-2 and TRBJ1-2; D unresolved. Trimming stripped 6 bases from V and 4 bases from J, with 12 bases between. Germline V gene sequence: CDR1 SGHTA, CDR2 FQGNSA. The CDR3 sequence is 13 residues long. The whole variable domain, filled in from reference TRBV7-2 and TRBJ1-2, reads GAGVSQSPSNKVTEKGKDVELRCDPISGHTALYWYRQSLGQGLEFLIYFQGNSAPDKSGLPSDRFSAERTGGSVSTLTIQRTQQEDSAVYLCASRTTQTYGYTFGSGTRLTVV.